Detailed here is one T cell receptor (beta chain). The CDR3 length is 14 residues. CDR1 MNHEY and CDR2 SVGEGT come from the germline V gene. V lost 0 bases, J lost 8 bases, and 4 bases stayed unmatched. Original processing notes: Quantification of nucleated cells was approximated via reference gene primer amplification. Measured with immunoSEQ multiplex PCR; TCRdb has only the in-frame clones, and not every one. V and J calls and clone size are copied from that table; D and trimming were computed from the DNA. The sample includes around 310,000 clones, approximately 90% seen only once; the top ten take around an eighth. This sample stems from a study of blood T cell repertoires in COVID-19. Across the whole study: PBMCs, B-cell-depleted T cells, or T cells provided the cDNA or gDNA that made up the material.

The rearrangement links TRBV6-2 or TRBV6-3 to TRBJ1-2; 9 bases fit TRBD1. The sequence came from an older woman with acute or convalescent COVID-19. Specimen: peripheral blood. The CDR3 DNA is TGTGCCAGCAGTTACTCGGGGGACAGGGCCGGCTACACCTTC. This translates into CASSYSGDRAGYTF.